This record concerns one T cell receptor beta chain sequence. Its antigen is currently unknown. Germline V CDR1 and CDR2: MDHEN, SYDVKM. This CDR3 is built from 14 residues. V trimming: 6 bases; J trimming: 1 base; junction bases outside the gene matches: 5. This sample was included in a study of T-cell memory formation after mild COVID-19. General study results and limits: Certain responding clones were present in pre-infection memory, suggesting participation of cross-reactive memory. A balance of CD4 and CD8 characterized clones contracting day 15 to 85, whereas later expanders leaned CD4+.

After 5'RACE with constant-segment primers, TCR alpha and TCR beta cDNA libraries carrying sample barcodes and UMIs were obtained. Each CDR3 protein gets one entry after TCRdb re-called the 5' RACE reads with MiXCR. The table has tens of thousands of distinct CDR3 sequences, more than 8% seen once; the top ten hold more than 0.95%. The source is a young man who had mild COVID-19 (a few samples of this study predate the infection). Cell type and time point are not known. This chain links TRBV28 with TRBJ1-2; 7 bases line up with TRBD1. The specimen was PBMCs or a T cell subset sorted from them (not recorded which). The CDR3 loop reads CASSGQAFNYGYTF. In DNA form, the CDR3 reads TGTGCCAGCAGCGGACAGGCCTTTAACTATGGCTACACCTTC.